This T cell receptor (beta chain) was identified during a study of blood T cell repertoires in COVID-19. Participant-reported clinical history was the basis for cohort assignment. Sequencing used immunoSEQ multiplex PCR; TCRdb keeps in-frame clones, though not all of them. The data show 180,000 or so clones, about four fifths seen once. The CDR3 is 15 residues long. Germline V gives CDR1 SEHNR, CDR2 FQNEAQ (reference sequence). Trimming took 3 bases from V and 10 from J; bases not matched to a gene: 14. Sequences were obtained from PBMCs or T cells enriched from blood (not recorded which). This TCR was sampled from a woman aged 45 to 65 in a cohort exposed to, infected with or recovered from COVID-19 (not recorded which). The V call is TRBV7-9, the J call TRBJ1-1, with 7 bases that match TRBD1. CDR3 sequence (DNA): TGTGCCAGCAGCTTGGCATCCGGGACAGCCTTCAGAGCTTTCTTT. Protein product: CASSLASGTAFRAFF.